This T cell receptor (beta chain) is drawn from a study of OX40 agonist ivuxolimab in advanced cancers. Study-wide background: The study gave patients intravenous ivuxolimab at 0.01 to 10 mg/kg every 2 weeks. Notes on the study in general: Dosing at 0.1 to 3.0 mg/kg was accompanied by clonal expansion of CD4+ and CD8+ blood T cells by week 6.

As concerns this clone: Its target is unknown.

Trimming cost V 8 bases and J 3 bases; bases outside gene matches: 7. Germline V gene lookup returns CDR1 SNHLY and CDR2 FYNNEI. CDR3 length: 13 residues. Assay: immunoSEQ multiplex PCR; the TCRdb copy retains only in-frame clones and omits some. Of over 55,000 clones in the sample, around 83% were seen once. V and J are TRBV2 and TRBJ2-7; 7 positions agree with TRBD2. Sequenced material: CD4+ or CD8+ T cells sorted from blood, taken in a trial of the OX40 agonist ivuxolimab. The receptor was isolated from an adult with an advanced solid tumor such as melanoma, head and neck, liver or kidney cancer. The CDR3 DNA reads TGTGCCAGCGGGGAGGGGAGCGACTACGAGCAGTACTTC. As protein: CASGEGSDYEQYF.